The sequence of this T cell receptor beta chain was determined in a study of blood T cells in healthy people across ages. Caucasian, healthy and from Russia, the donors were aged between 6 and 90. Collection of about 9.4 milliliters of peripheral blood was performed for each donor. A sample-barcoded 5' primer and a J-beta primer mix were used in a second PCR of roughly 7 to 11 cycles. Every cDNA molecule carried a tag from a template-switch adaptor bearing 12 random nucleotides. Using its own MiXCR run on the 5' RACE reads, TCRdb lists one record per CDR3 protein. The data contain about 1,400,000 distinct CDR3 sequences, roughly 59% of them singletons. This clonotype came up a few times. This clonotype was sampled from a man aged 18-30 years in good health. Source material: blood.

Here the CDR3 reads CSARGGVAPRWSTDTQYF. Written as DNA, the CDR3 is TGCAGTGCCCGAGGGGGGGTAGCGCCTCGGTGGAGTACAGATACGCAGTATTTT. The V call is TRBV20-1, the J call TRBJ2-3; D possibly corresponds to TRBD2 (7 bases). Trimming cost V 6 bases and J 3 bases, with 28 bases left between them. CDR1 is DFQATT, CDR2 SNEGSKA, per germline (reference sequence). The CDR3 length is 18 residues.